This TCR beta chain stems from a study of CD8 T cells in ankylosing spondylitis. Trimming cost V 6 bases and J 0 bases, with 18 bases left between them. This CDR3 has 16 residues. CDR1 and CDR2 from the germline V gene are DFQATT and SNEGSKA (reference sequence). This clonotype was picked up a small number of times. TCRdb analysed the 5' RACE reads with MiXCR anew, one entry per CDR3 protein. The sample yields 200,000 or so distinct CDR3 sequences, approximately 24% seen once. The chain is built from TRBV20-1 and TRBJ2-1; D is possibly TRBD2 (5 bases). The receptor's source is a male donor with ankylosing spondylitis or in good health (not recorded which). Sample: blood, either unsorted or a sorted T cell fraction (not recorded which). This CDR3 reads CSAPIIDGSSYNEQFF. The CDR3 coding sequence is TGCAGTGCCCCTATCATCGATGGGAGCTCCTACAATGAGCAGTTCTTC.